This T cell receptor (beta chain) was sequenced during a study of vaccination effects on CD4 cells after COVID-19. Findings and caveats of the study: Marked clonal contraction was seen late after vaccination (in both infection- and vaccine-induced clones).

The protocol was immunoSEQ multiplex PCR, while the TCRdb copy is restricted to in-frame clones and leaves out a portion. The sample records under 80,000 clones, about 80% being singletons. CDR3 length equals 13 residues. From germline, CDR1 is SGDLS and CDR2 YYNGEE. V was pared by 0 bases and J by 5 bases, with 8 bases between. About this clone itself: Antigen specificity is unknown.

Before any sequencing was done, the ViraFEST assay used viral peptide pools to expand antigen-specific CD4+ T cells. Following 10 days of culture, CD4+ T cells were isolated. It was two doses of either the BNT162b2 or mRNA-1273 vaccine that participants received. The material sequenced was CD4+ T cells from PBMCs cultured with HCoV-OC43 spike peptides, taken after COVID-19 vaccination. Sample subset: HCoV-OC43 spike overlapping peptide pool stimulation. The clonotype originates from a human donor who received a COVID-19 vaccine. V usage is TRBV9 and J usage is TRBJ2-5; D remains unclear. The CDR3 region is CASSVALRETQYF. The CDR3 nucleotides read TGTGCCAGCAGCGTAGCTTTGCGCGAGACCCAGTACTTC.